This paragraph reports one T cell receptor beta chain. Its antigen is still unknown. One end of the junction is discordant with germline, which a read error may explain. This record comes from a study of CD8+CD57+ T cells in acquired aplastic anemia. Turning to the study itself: When averaged, DNA from sorted CD4+ and CD8+ cells came to 3.2 ug. Study-wide results and limits: Between the patient and control groups, CD8+ Simpson's diversity did not differ significantly. The study identified around 28 CD8+ CDR3 sequences shared by patients and controls.

The template for TCR beta VDJ and CDR3 sequence profiling was genomic DNA. MiXCR, applied by TCRdb to the reads, yields one record per CDR3 protein. The sample has about 180,000 distinct CDR3 sequences; roughly 48% are singletons. Sequencing was done on patients that had shown CD8+CD57+ cell expansion by flow cytometry. Patients had received no therapy at the time of blood sampling. The origin of this receptor is a human donor with aplastic anemia. Sequenced sample: sorted CD4+, CD8+, or CD8+CD57+ T cells (not recorded which) from PBMCs.

Written as DNA, the CDR3 is TGTGCCAGCAGCTTGGATTACGAGCATTACTTC. Translated, it gives CASSLDYEHYF. The chain joins TRBV7-9 to TRBJ2-7; D call uncertain. The CDR3 sequence is 11 residues long. Germline CDR1 and CDR2: SEHNR and FQNEAQ (reference sequence).